Each of the 26 T cell receptor beta chains below was sequenced from the same sample in a study of identical twins. TCRdb re-called the 5' RACE reads through MiXCR, storing one row per CDR3 protein. Of some 570,000 distinct CDR3 sequences in the sample, approximately 20% were seen once. The sample also formed part of further work on yellow fever vaccine responses in identical twins.

Input material: CD4+ T cells sorted from blood. The receptors originated from a woman between 18 and 29 years old in good health.

V usage is TRBV4-1 and J usage is TRBJ2-1; 15 positions agree with TRBD2. Germline V gene data show CDR1 as MGHRA and CDR2 as YSYEKL. Trimming at V came to 1 base and at J to 8 bases, leaving 9 bases not matched to a gene. The CDR3 consists of 18 residues. Written as DNA, the CDR3 is TGCGCCAGCAGCCAAGCCCAGGGGACTAGCGGGAGGAGGGATGAGCAGTTCTTC. Translated: CASSQAQGTSGRRDEQFF.

CDR3 residues: CASSFFNSPLHF. As DNA, the CDR3 is TGTGCCAGCAGTTTCTTCAATTCACCCCTCCACTTT. The chain combines TRBV12-3 or TRBV12-4 with TRBJ1-6; D is uncertain. V gave up 3 bases and J gave up 7 bases, with 4 bases separating them. The CDR3 is 12 amino acids.

This clonotype was seen only a few times. V is TRBV2 and J is TRBJ2-1; TRBD2 might be the D (6 bases). Trimming took 8 bases from V and 6 from J, leaving 20 bases between them. This CDR3 region has 15 residues. Germline CDR1 is SNHLY and CDR2 is FYNNEI. The CDR3: CASGTSFLYSNEQFF. CDR3 nucleotides: TGTGCCAGCGGAACTAGCTTTCTTTACTCCAATGAGCAGTTCTTC.

This clonotype was counted between two and nine times. V is TRBV6-2 or TRBV6-3 and J is TRBJ2-2; TRBD2 matches 8 bases. CDR3 length: 16 residues. J lost 6 bases, V lost 5 bases, and 11 bases had no gene match. CDR1 is MNHEY, CDR2 SVGEGT, per germline. The CDR3 sequence is CASSGPGTRVPGELFF. The CDR3 coding sequence is TGTGCCAGCAGTGGCCCCGGGACTAGGGTCCCCGGGGAGCTGTTTTTT.

This clonotype has more than one count but fewer than ten. The chain uses TRBV28 and TRBJ2-3, with 8 bases lining up with TRBD1. The CDR3 is 18 residues long. Per germline, CDR1 MDHEN and CDR2 SYDVKM. Germline trimming cut 4 bases from V and 0 bases from J; bases unmatched to any gene: 12. CDR3 nucleotides: TGTGCCAGCAGTTCTATCGCTAGGACAGGGTCAAGCACAGATACGCAGTATTTT. It translates to CASSSIARTGSSTDTQYF.

The sample holds many counts of this clonotype. The rearrangement joins TRBV12-3 or TRBV12-4 to TRBJ1-3; 7 bases fit TRBD1. Trimming cost V 4 bases and J 3 bases; bases outside gene matches: 3. The CDR3 sequence is 14 residues long. The CDR3 nucleotides read TGTGCCAGCAGTTCAAGGGGGCTTGGAAACACCATATATTTT. It specifies CASSSRGLGNTIYF.

This clonotype was detected ten times or more. V gene TRBV10-3 combines with J gene TRBJ1-4; no clear D. Per the germline V gene, CDR1 is ENHRY and CDR2 is SYGVKD. The ends were cut back, 2 bases at V and 7 bases at J, with 8 bases in the middle. This CDR3 spans 13 amino acids. As DNA, the CDR3 is TGTGCCATCAGTGAGGGTGAAAGTGAAAAACTGTTTTTT. Its protein is CAISEGESEKLFF.

The chain has TRBV28 and TRBJ2-1; TRBD2 matches at 12 bases. Trimming took 4 bases from V and 8 from J; bases not matched to a gene: 9. The CDR3 loop spans 16 amino acids. CDR1 MDHEN and CDR2 SYDVKM come from the germline V gene. The CDR3: CASSSFGLAGRYEQFF. CDR3 nucleotide sequence: TGTGCCAGCAGTTCATTCGGACTAGCGGGAAGGTATGAGCAGTTCTTC.

V gene TRBV10-3 combines with J gene TRBJ2-2; D assignment may be TRBD1 or TRBD2 (6 bases each). In germline, CDR1 is ENHRY, CDR2 SYGVKD. The V and J ends lost 3 bases and 5 bases respectively, with 13 bases between them. The CDR3 totals 15 residues. The CDR3 here is CAISDSTGTTGELFF. The CDR3 DNA follows: TGTGCCATCAGTGACTCTACAGGGACTACCGGGGAGCTGTTTTTT.

This clonotype showed up just a few times. The chain links TRBV4-1 to TRBJ2-3; possibly TRBD1 for D (6 bases). This CDR3 contains 16 residues. The germline V gene encodes CDR1 MGHRA and CDR2 YSYEKL. V gave up 4 bases and J gave up 5 bases, with 19 bases separating them. CDR3 DNA: TGCGCCAGCAGCCCGCGAGTGGGGGCGCCGGAAGATACGCAGTATTTT. It is translated as CASSPRVGAPEDTQYF.

This clonotype occurred a few times. The V and J genes are TRBV29-1 and TRBJ2-7; 10 positions match TRBD1. The CDR3 sequence is 20 residues long. The ends lost 4 bases at V and 4 bases at J; junction bases unmatched: 25. The germline CDR1 and CDR2 sequences are SQVTM and ANQGSEA. DNA for the CDR3: TGCAGCGTTGGCAAGACAGGGGGCTGGTCTGGAGCGGGAGTTACGTACGAGCAGTACTTC. It yields the protein CSVGKTGGWSGAGVTYEQYF.

The V gene is TRBV19, the J gene TRBJ1-2; 8 positions match TRBD1. Trimming removed 6 bases from V and 8 bases from J; junction bases left unmatched: 14. The germline V gene encodes CDR1 LNHDA and CDR2 SQIVND (reference sequence). CDR3 length: 15 residues. CDR3 DNA sequence: TGTGCCAGTAGGCGCAATGGACAGGGCCACCGCGGCTACACCTTC. Its protein is CASRRNGQGHRGYTF.

The V call is TRBV28, the J call TRBJ1-5, with TRBD1 matching 12 bases. Germline V gives CDR1 MDHEN, CDR2 SYDVKM. This CDR3 has 16 amino acids. Trimming cost V 1 base and J 6 bases; bases outside gene matches: 4. DNA for the CDR3: TGTGCCAGCAGTTTATCCGGGACAGGGGGCTTTCAGCCCCAGCATTTT. Its translation: CASSLSGTGGFQPQHF. Full variable domain (rest looked up from reference TRBV28 and TRBJ1-5): DVKVTQSSRYLVKRTGEKVFLECVQDMDHENMFWYRQDPGLGLRLIYFSYDVKMKEKGDIPEGYSVSREKKERFSLILESASTNQTSMYLCASSLSGTGGFQPQHFGDGTRLSIL.

The rearrangement links TRBV5-1 to TRBJ2-5; possible D gene TRBD2, 5 bases. Trimming shortened V by 1 base and J by 3 bases, and 13 bases separated the two germline ends. This CDR3 comprises 15 residues. The V gene's germline CDR1 is SGHRS and CDR2 YFSETQ. CDR3 DNA sequence: TGCGCCAGCAGCTTGAGCGGACGGTTCGAAGAGACCCAGTACTTC. Amino acid sequence: CASSLSGRFEETQYF. Full variable domain (rest looked up from reference TRBV5-1 and TRBJ2-5): KAGVTQTPRYLIKTRGQQVTLSCSPISGHRSVSWYQQTPGQGLQFLFEYFSETQRNKGNFPGRFSGRQFSNSRSEMNVSTLELGDSALYLCASSLSGRFEETQYFGPGTRLLVL.

There are a few counts of this clonotype. This chain uses TRBV7-2 with TRBJ2-7; 9 nucleotides line up with TRBD2. Losses at the gene ends were 0 bases for V and 2 bases for J; bases not matched to a gene: 2. Looked up from germline, CDR1 is SGHTA and CDR2 is FQGNSA. The CDR3 spans 15 residues. The CDR3 sequence: CASSLASGSPYEQYF. The DNA for the CDR3 is TGTGCCAGCAGCTTAGCTAGCGGGAGTCCCTACGAGCAGTACTTC.

This rearrangement joins TRBV6-1 to TRBJ1-6; D ambiguous. This CDR3 has 15 residues. CDR1 MNHNS and CDR2 SASEGT come from the germline V gene. Between the trimmed V and J ends, which lost 6 bases and 0 bases, there was a span of 9 bases. CDR3 region: CASSPIVSYNSPLHF. CDR3 sequence (DNA): TGTGCCAGCAGCCCCATCGTCTCCTATAATTCACCCCTCCACTTT.

This CDR3 is CASSLGTSGISYNEQFF. DNA of the CDR3: TGTGCCAGCAGCTTAGGGACTAGCGGGATTTCCTACAATGAGCAGTTCTTC. The chain joins TRBV7-2 to TRBJ2-1; 12 positions agree with TRBD2. The CDR3 totals 17 residues. The junction had 2 bases not matched to a gene; V was cut back by 1 base and J by 1 base. The germline gives CDR1 SGHTA, CDR2 FQGNSA.

This clonotype was seen only a few times. The V and J genes are TRBV2 and TRBJ1-2, with a weak D call TRBD1 (5 bases). The V gene's germline CDR1 is SNHLY and CDR2 FYNNEI. This CDR3 is 13 amino acids long. The V gene lost 7 bases and the J gene lost 4 bases, with 13 bases spanning the gap. This CDR3 is CASNPDSTYGYTF. The DNA for the CDR3 is TGTGCCAGCAACCCAGACAGTACCTATGGCTACACCTTC.

The V call is TRBV10-3, the J call TRBJ2-1; D is perhaps TRBD1 or TRBD2 (6 bases each). Trimming cost V 3 bases and J 11 bases, with 11 bases left between them. CDR1 is ENHRY and CDR2 is SYGVKD in the germline V gene. The CDR3 covers 12 residues. CDR3 amino acids: CAISERGEQQFF. The CDR3 nucleotides are TGTGCCATCAGTGAAAGGGGGGAACAGCAGTTCTTC.

This clonotype was counted at least ten times. CDR3 region: CASSLAGRYEQYF. The CDR3 DNA reads as TGTGCCAGTTCACTAGCGGGAAGATACGAGCAGTACTTC. This rearrangement joins TRBV12-3 or TRBV12-4 to TRBJ2-7, with TRBD2 matching over 10 bases. V lost 9 bases, J lost 4 bases, and 6 bases stayed unmatched. This CDR3 has 13 amino acids.

V usage is TRBV15 and J usage is TRBJ2-3; TRBD2 matches 7 bases. With 1 base clipped from V and 6 bases from J, the junction kept 10 bases outside the gene matches. Germline assignment: CDR1 LNHNV and CDR2 YYDKDF (reference sequence). The CDR3 runs 16 residues. CDR3 sequence (DNA): TGTGCCACCAGCAGAGTTCAAGCGGGATGGTGGGATACGCAGTATTTT. Amino acids: CATSRVQAGWWDTQYF. Filled out from reference TRBV15 and TRBJ2-3, the complete variable domain reads DAMVIQNPRYQVTQFGKPVTLSCSQTLNHNVMYWYQQKSSQAPKLLFHYYDKDFNNEADTPDNFQSRRPNTSFCFLDIRSPGLGDTAMYLCATSRVQAGWWDTQYFGPGTRLTVL.

The chain links TRBV5-5 to TRBJ2-7, with 9 bases that match TRBD2. Per the germline V gene, CDR1 is SGHKS and CDR2 is YYEKEE (reference sequence). The CDR3 is made up of 14 amino acids. The V segment lost 4 bases and the J segment 2 bases; nucleotides outside the gene matches: 4. The chain's CDR3 is CASSQTSGTYEQYV. In DNA form, the CDR3 reads TGTGCCAGCAGCCAGACTAGCGGTACCTACGAGCAGTACGTC.

This rearrangement joins TRBV29-1 to TRBJ2-1; maybe TRBD1 (5 bases). The V end was cut by 4 bases, the J end by 4 bases, with 5 bases between. The CDR3 has 11 residues. Germline V gives CDR1 SQVTM, CDR2 ANQGSEA. The CDR3 protein is CSVAGYNEQFF. CDR3 sequence (DNA): TGCAGCGTTGCAGGGTACAATGAGCAGTTCTTC.

The CDR3 sequence is CASSQDKGGYNEQFF. CDR3 DNA: TGTGCCAGCAGCCAAGATAAGGGGGGCTACAATGAGCAGTTCTTC. The chain is built from TRBV4-2 and TRBJ2-1; D tentatively fits TRBD1 or TRBD2 (6 bases each). Germline V gene lookup returns CDR1 LGHNA and CDR2 YNFKEQ. Deletions cut 0 bases from V and 3 bases from J, with 9 bases between. The CDR3 is 15 residues long.

This rearrangement joins TRBV3-1 to TRBJ1-4; TRBD1 might be the D (5 bases). This CDR3 is 16 amino acids long. Germline loops: CDR1 LGHDT, CDR2 YNNKEL (reference sequence). V dropped 2 bases and J dropped 2 bases, with 12 bases sitting between them. The CDR3 is CASSQYGRQTNEKLFF. CDR3 nucleotides: TGTGCCAGCAGCCAATATGGGCGACAGACTAATGAAAAACTGTTTTTT.

This clonotype was seen a few times. This rearrangement joins TRBV20-1 to TRBJ2-2, with 8 bases identical to TRBD1. Germline CDR1 DFQATT, CDR2 SNEGSKA (reference sequence). The length of the CDR3 is 14 residues. The ends lost 6 bases at V and 4 bases at J; junction bases unmatched: 7. The CDR3 spells CSATQGGGTGELFF. Written as DNA, the CDR3 is TGCAGTGCCACACAGGGGGGAGGCACCGGGGAGCTGTTTTTT.